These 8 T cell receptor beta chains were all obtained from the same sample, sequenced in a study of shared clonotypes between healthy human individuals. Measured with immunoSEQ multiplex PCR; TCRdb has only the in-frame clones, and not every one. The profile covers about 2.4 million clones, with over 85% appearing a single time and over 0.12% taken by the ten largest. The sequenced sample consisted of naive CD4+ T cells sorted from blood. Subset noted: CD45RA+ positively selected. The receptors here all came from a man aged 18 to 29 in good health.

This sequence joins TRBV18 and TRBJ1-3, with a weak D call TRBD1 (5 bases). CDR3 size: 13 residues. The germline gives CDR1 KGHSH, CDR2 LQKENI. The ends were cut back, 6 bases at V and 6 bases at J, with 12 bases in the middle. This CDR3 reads CASSVTETNTIYF. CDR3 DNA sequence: TGTGCCAGCTCCGTGACAGAAACAAACACCATATATTTT.

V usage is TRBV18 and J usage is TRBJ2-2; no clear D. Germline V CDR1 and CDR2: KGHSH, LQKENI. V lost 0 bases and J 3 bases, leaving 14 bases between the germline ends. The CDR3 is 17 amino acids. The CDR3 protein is CASSPPKLSFHTGELFF. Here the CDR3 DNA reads TGTGCCAGCTCACCACCCAAGTTGAGTTTTCACACCGGGGAGCTGTTTTTT.

CDR3: CSAQTGSEQYF. CDR3 sequence (DNA): TGCAGTGCCCAGACAGGATCCGAGCAGTACTTC. This chain links TRBV20-1 with TRBJ2-7; possibly TRBD1 for D (6 bases). This CDR3 has 11 amino acids. Between the trimmed V and J ends, which lost 6 bases and 6 bases, there was a span of 12 bases. The germline V gene has CDR1 DFQATT and CDR2 SNEGSKA (reference sequence).

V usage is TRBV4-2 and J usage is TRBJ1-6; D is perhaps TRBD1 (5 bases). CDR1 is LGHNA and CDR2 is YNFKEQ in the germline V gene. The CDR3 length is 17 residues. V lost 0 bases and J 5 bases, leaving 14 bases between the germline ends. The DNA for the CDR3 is TGTGCCAGCAGCCAAGAGGGGGGAGGGCCCAATAATTCACCCCTCCACTTT. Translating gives CASSQEGGGPNNSPLHF.

The CDR3 bases are TGTGCCAGCAGACAAGGCAACGGGCATGGCTACACCTTC. It codes for CASRQGNGHGYTF. The chain carries TRBV7-8 and TRBJ1-2; D unclear. V was clipped by 6 bases and J by 6 bases, with 14 bases between them. CDR3 length equals 13 residues. Germline V gene sequence: CDR1 SGHVS, CDR2 FQNEAQ.

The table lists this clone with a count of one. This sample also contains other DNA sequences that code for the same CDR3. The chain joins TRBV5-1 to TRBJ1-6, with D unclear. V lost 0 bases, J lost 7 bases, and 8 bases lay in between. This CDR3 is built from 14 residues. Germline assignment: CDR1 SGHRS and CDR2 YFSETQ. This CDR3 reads CASSLDSHNSPLHF. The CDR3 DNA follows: TGCGCCAGCAGCTTGGACAGCCACAATTCACCCCTCCACTTT.

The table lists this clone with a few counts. The CDR3 sequence is CASSHGGSSYNSPLHF. The CDR3 DNA is TGTGCCAGCAGCCATGGGGGGAGCTCCTATAATTCACCCCTCCACTTT. The chain carries TRBV7-9 and TRBJ1-6, with a weak D call TRBD1 (5 bases). Trimming shortened V by 5 bases and J by 0 bases, and 11 bases separated the two germline ends. Germline loops: CDR1 SEHNR, CDR2 FQNEAQ (reference sequence). CDR3 length: 16 residues.

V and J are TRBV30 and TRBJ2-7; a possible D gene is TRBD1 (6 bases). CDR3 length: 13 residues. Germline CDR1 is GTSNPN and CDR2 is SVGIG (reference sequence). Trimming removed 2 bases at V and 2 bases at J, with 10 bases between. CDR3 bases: TGTGCCTGGAGTCTAAAGGGGGCCTACGAGCAGTACTTC. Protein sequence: CAWSLKGAYEQYF. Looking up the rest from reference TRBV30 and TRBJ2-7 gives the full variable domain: SQTIHQWPATLVQPVGSPLSLECTVEGTSNPNLYWYRQAAGRGLQLLFYSVGIGQISSEVPQNLSASRPQDRQFILSSKKLLLSDSGFYLCAWSLKGAYEQYFGPGTRLTVT.